The following is a T cell receptor beta chain sequence with its context. The antigen is not known. General study points: Tumor Tregs overlapped most with tumor, then blood, naive CD4+ cells. The larger cohort examined one V-J beta rearrangement, not whole repertoires. Tumor memory CD4+ T cell TCR gene usage was found to cluster with blood and lymph node memory CD4+ cells and with lymph node naive CD4+ cells.

Semi-nested PCR with Nested Universal Primer A followed constant-region reverse priming of full-length variable regions. Via MiXCR, TCRdb re-called the 5' RACE reads, giving one row per CDR3 protein. The table lists tens of thousands of distinct CDR3 sequences, roughly 28% of them singletons. Cells sorted as Tregs were CD4+, CD25+ and CD127-/low. Losses at the gene ends were 6 bases for V and 8 bases for J; bases not matched to a gene: 10. Looked up from germline, CDR1 is SGHTA and CDR2 is FQGNSA. CDR3 length: 14 amino acids. Sequenced sample: tumor-infiltrating Tregs sorted from the breast tumor. This receptor was identified in a female donor with breast cancer. The rearrangement links TRBV7-2 to TRBJ2-1; 7 bases match TRBD1. Here the CDR3 reads CASSYGQAWDEQFF. The DNA of the CDR3 is TGTGCCAGCAGTTATGGACAGGCGTGGGATGAGCAGTTCTTC.